This entry is about one TCR beta chain. Its matching antigen is unknown. Time point given: patch test 3, about 24 weeks after DPC sensitization. The treatment: therapeutic diphenylcyclopropenone sensitization with weekly scalp DPC. From the RACE reads, TCRdb called clonotypes with MiXCR, one entry per CDR3 protein. The sample holds roughly 200,000 distinct CDR3 sequences; around a quarter are singletons and the top ten take 2% to 2.5%. This sample was included in a study of human T cells and chemical hapten exposure. Whole-study context: 2% DPC applied to a roughly 2 cm by roughly 2 cm arm area sensitized donors. Patients, mostly women, had alopecia areata, alopecia totalis or alopecia universalis. TCR yields per sample varied, mainly owing to small pooled library volume differences. Study-wide results and caveats: With alopecia, donors may have immune responses unlike healthy people's.

Germline trimming cut 0 bases from V and 9 bases from J; bases unmatched to any gene: 11. The germline gives CDR1 LGHNA, CDR2 YNFKEQ. This CDR3 is built from 17 residues. The sample in question was whole blood, obtained in connection with sensitization to the hapten diphenylcyclopropenone (DPC). This receptor was taken from a woman aged 40-49 years with alopecia areata. Some clones in this sample may be carry-over from other donors' samples. This rearrangement joins TRBV4-2 to TRBJ2-3; 11 bases map to TRBD2. CDR3 in amino acids: CASSQEIRTSGSTTQYF. The CDR3 nucleotides are TGTGCCAGCAGCCAAGAAATCAGGACTAGCGGGTCGACCACGCAGTATTTT.